This is a list of T cell receptor beta chains from one sample in a study of control samples from healthy donors and cancer patients. Generated by immunoSEQ multiplex PCR, the TCRdb table keeps only in-frame clones and is missing some. The sample shows some 120,000 clones, 85% to 95% of them seen only once. The sample was blood. These receptors all stem from a man aged 25 to 40 in good health. The CDR3 runs from the conserved cysteine through the conserved F or W. D genes are given only for firm matches. For some rows the clone size is stated as once, few or many, or as a class when expanded; others skip it.

D gene,clone size,J gene,V gene,CDR3 DNA,CDR3 protein
.,.,TRBJ2-5,TRBV5-4,TGTGCCAGCAGCCCTGGAGTGGCAGGGCAAGAGACCCAGTACTTC,CASSPGVAGQETQYF
.,.,TRBJ1-1,TRBV19,TGTGCCAGTAGTCCAAAAACAGGGTTGGTCACTGAAGCTTTCTTT,CASSPKTGLVTEAFF
.,.,TRBJ2-3,TRBV7-3,TGTGCCAGCAGCCACGGACTTAGCACAGATACGCAGTATTTT,CASSHGLSTDTQYF
.,.,TRBJ1-1,TRBV6-6,TGTGCCAGCAGCTACGACAGAGCCACTGAAGCTTTCTTT,CASSYDRATEAFF
.,once,TRBJ1-4,TRBV6-4,TGTGCCAGCAGGACGGTTACAACTAATGAAAAACTGTTTTTT,CASRTVTTNEKLFF
TRBD2,.,TRBJ2-7,TRBV9,TGTGCCAGCAGCCTTAGCGGGGGACAGACCCCTGACGAGCAGTACTTC,CASSLSGGQTPDEQYF
TRBD2,.,TRBJ2-7,TRBV10-3,TGTGCCATCAGAGAAGCGGGGGCCGACTACGAGCAGTACTTC,CAIREAGADYEQYF
TRBD2,.,TRBJ2-1,TRBV7-9,TGTGCCAGCAGCGCGCTAGCGGGGGGGCCTTCAGGTGAGCAGTTCTTC,CASSALAGGPSGEQFF
TRBD1,.,TRBJ2-7,TRBV4-3,TGCGCCAGCAGCCATGATCGCGGACAGGGACGATACGAGCAGTACTTC,CASSHDRGQGRYEQYF
.,.,TRBJ1-3,TRBV25-1,TGTGCCAGCAGTGAATACGGGGCCCGCTCTGGAAACACCATATATTTT,CASSEYGARSGNTIYF
TRBD1,.,TRBJ2-3,TRBV5-4,TGTGCCAGCAGCGGGCGACAGGGAACAGATACGCAGTATTTT,CASSGRQGTDTQYF
TRBD2,.,TRBJ2-1,TRBV2,TGTGCCAGCAGGGGGGGACTAGGCGGGGCCTACAATGAGCAGTTCTTC,CASRGGLGGAYNEQFF
.,.,TRBJ2-5,TRBV7-2,TGTGCCAGCTTACAGCGAGGGGGGCGGGTTAATCGCGAGACCCAGTACTTC,CASLQRGGRVNRETQYF
TRBD2,.,TRBJ2-1,TRBV7-8,TGTGCCAGCAGCTCCCGTAGCGGGGGCTACAATGAGCAGTTCTTC,CASSSRSGGYNEQFF
.,.,TRBJ2-1,TRBV11-3,TGTGCCAGCAGCTTCAGGGGGGGATCCTACAATGAGCAGTTCTTC,CASSFRGGSYNEQFF
.,.,TRBJ2-3,TRBV7-9,TGTGCCAGCAGCTTGGTCGGAGATACGCAGTATTTT,CASSLVGDTQYF
.,.,TRBJ2-3,TRBV9,TGTGCCAGCAGCGTAGACAGGGAAGCGCAGTATTTT,CASSVDREAQYF
TRBD1,.,TRBJ2-2,TRBV6-4,TGTGCCAGCAGTGAAGGGTCAGGGGGCGATGGAACCGGGGAGCTGTTTTTT,CASSEGSGGDGTGELFF
.,.,TRBJ2-2,TRBV9,TGTGCCAGCAGCGGAACACTAGTGCGAGCGAACACCGGGGAGCTGTTTTTT,CASSGTLVRANTGELFF
.,.,TRBJ2-7,TRBV5-5,TGTGCCAGCAGCGTGGGATACTACGAGCAGTACTTC,CASSVGYYEQYF
.,.,TRBJ2-3,TRBV3-1/TRBV3-2,TGTGCCAGCAGCCAAGACGGGGCCAGCACAGATACGCAGTATTTT,CASSQDGASTDTQYF
TRBD1,.,TRBJ2-5,TRBV25-1,TGTGCCAGCAGCGACTTAGGAGCAGGGGGAGAGACCCAGTACTTC,CASSDLGAGGETQYF
.,.,TRBJ1-1,TRBV2,TGTGCCAGCAGGGGGCCGGGGCCTGAAGCTTTCTTT,CASRGPGPEAFF
TRBD2,.,TRBJ2-5,TRBV28,TGTGCCAGCAGTTCGGGGGGGGTAGGAGAGACCCAGTACTTC,CASSSGGVGETQYF
TRBD2,few,TRBJ2-1,TRBV9,TGTGCCAGCAGCGTCGTAGCGGGGGGGGCATACAATGAGCAGTTCTTC,CASSVVAGGAYNEQFF
.,.,TRBJ1-3,TRBV3-1/TRBV3-2,TGTGCCAGCAGCCAAGGAGGGTCTGGAAACACCATATATTTT,CASSQGGSGNTIYF
TRBD1,.,TRBJ2-7,TRBV5-1,TGCGCCAGCAGCCAGGGGGTCGGGTACGAGCAGTACTTC,CASSQGVGYEQYF